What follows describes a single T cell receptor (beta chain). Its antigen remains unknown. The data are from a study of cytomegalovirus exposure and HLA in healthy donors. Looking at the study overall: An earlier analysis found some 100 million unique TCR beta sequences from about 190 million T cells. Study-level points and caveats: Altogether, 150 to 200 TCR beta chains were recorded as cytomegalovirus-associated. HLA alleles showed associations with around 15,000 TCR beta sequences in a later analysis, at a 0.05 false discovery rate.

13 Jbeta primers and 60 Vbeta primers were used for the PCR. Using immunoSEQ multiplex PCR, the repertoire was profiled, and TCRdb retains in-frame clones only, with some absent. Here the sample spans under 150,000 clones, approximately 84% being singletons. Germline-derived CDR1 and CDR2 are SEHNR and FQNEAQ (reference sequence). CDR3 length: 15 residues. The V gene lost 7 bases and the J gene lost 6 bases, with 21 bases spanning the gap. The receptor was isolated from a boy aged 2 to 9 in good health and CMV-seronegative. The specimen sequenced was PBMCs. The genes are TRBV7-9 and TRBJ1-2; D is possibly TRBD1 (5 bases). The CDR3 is CASTRPTALIDGYTF. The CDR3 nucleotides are TGTGCCAGCACCCGACCGACAGCGCTTATAGATGGCTACACCTTC.